A single sample is the source of the 17 T cell receptor beta chains below, sequenced in a study of blood T cells in healthy people across ages. A second about 6 to 11 cycle PCR used barcoded and J-beta primers. One entry per CDR3 protein results from TCRdb running MiXCR on the 5' RACE reads. Of about 810,000 distinct CDR3 sequences listed, roughly 40% are singletons. Sequencing was carried out using blood. The receptors stem from a man aged 18 to 29 in good health.

This clonotype was seen a handful of times. CDR3 coding DNA: TGTGCCAGCAGTGTCGCAGGAGGGACAGATGCCTACAATGAGCAGTACTTC. It encodes CASSVAGGTDAYNEQYF. The chain is built from TRBV25-1 and TRBJ2-7; weak D call: TRBD1 (7 bases). V was clipped by 4 bases and J by 7 bases, with 26 bases between them. This CDR3 comprises 17 residues. Germline V CDR1 and CDR2: MGHDK, SYGVNS.

This clonotype came up many times. The chain is built from TRBV27 and TRBJ1-2; 7 nucleotides match TRBD1. CDR3 size: 14 residues. V gave up 4 bases and J gave up 4 bases; unmatched junction bases: 6. Germline V CDR1 and CDR2: MNHEY, SMNVEV (reference sequence). In nucleotides, the CDR3 is TGTGCCAGCAGTTCCCTCAGGGGGGTCTATGGCTACACCTTC. Its protein is CASSSLRGVYGYTF.

This clonotype was detected only a few times. V usage is TRBV4-3 and J usage is TRBJ1-2; D not resolved. Germline CDR1 is LGHNA and CDR2 is YSLEER. The CDR3 runs 14 residues. Trimming shortened V by 1 base and J by 8 bases, and 14 bases separated the two germline ends. CDR3 sequence (DNA): TGCGCCAGCAGCCAAGGGGTAAGGGCGGACGGCTACACCTTC. It encodes CASSQGVRADGYTF.

This clonotype occurred a few times. The chain recombines TRBV5-6 with TRBJ1-1; perhaps TRBD1 as D (5 bases). In germline, CDR1 is SGHDT, CDR2 YYEEEE. V was cut by 4 bases and J by 0 bases, with 19 bases left in between. This CDR3 is 17 amino acids long. The CDR3 protein is CASSEGTANFMNTEAFF. CDR3 coding DNA: TGTGCCAGCAGCGAGGGGACGGCAAATTTCATGAACACTGAAGCTTTCTTT.

J is TRBJ2-7 and V is TRBV20-1, with a tentative D call TRBD2 (6 bases). The germline V gene has CDR1 DFQATT and CDR2 SNEGSKA (reference sequence). V was trimmed by 0 bases and J by 1 base, leaving 16 bases between them. This CDR3 has 16 residues. The CDR3 DNA follows: TGCAGTGCTAGAGAGAGACAGCGGGCACAGTCCTACGAGCAGTACTTC. This codes for CSARERQRAQSYEQYF.

This clonotype was detected a few times. The chain uses TRBV5-5 and TRBJ1-1; unclear D gene. Germline CDR1 SGHKS, CDR2 YYEKEE (reference sequence). The CDR3 runs to 13 residues. V lost 4 bases and J 2 bases, leaving 9 bases between the germline ends. CDR3 region: CASSTTPNTEAFF. The DNA for the CDR3 is TGTGCCAGCAGCACGACACCTAACACTGAAGCTTTCTTT.

On this clonotype itself: A read error may produce the germline difference seen at one junction end. This sequence joins TRBV20-1 and TRBJ1-6; the D gene is possibly TRBD1 (5 bases). The V gene's germline CDR1 is DFQATT and CDR2 SNEGSKA (reference sequence). This CDR3 is 17 amino acids long. The CDR3 reads CSARDSGTSSYNSPPHF. CDR3 nucleotide sequence: TGCAGTGCTAGAGATTCTGGGACGAGCTCCTATAATTCACCCCCCCACTTT.

This clonotype appeared a single time. The V and J genes are TRBV5-1 and TRBJ2-7, with 7 bases lining up with TRBD1. The CDR3 sequence is 15 residues long. The J segment lost 7 bases and the V segment lost 4 bases, leaving 14 bases of the junction unmatched. Germline-derived CDR1 and CDR2 are SGHRS and YFSETQ. Written as DNA, the CDR3 is TGCGCCAGCAGCCCCGCCGGGACAGCTCAGGGGGAGCAGTACTTC. Protein: CASSPAGTAQGEQYF.

Turning to this clonotype: This may be a read error, as it is one base from a much larger clone. CDR3 region: CASGQEGTREETQYF. In DNA, the CDR3 is TGCGCCAGCGGCCAAGAAGGGACAAGAGAAGAGACCCAGTACTTC. The rearrangement uses TRBV4-3 and TRBJ2-5; the D gene is possibly TRBD1 (6 bases). The V gene's germline CDR1 is LGHNA and CDR2 YSLEER. The CDR3 covers 15 residues.

In its sample, this clonotype was seen a few times. The chain couples TRBV6-6 to TRBJ1-1; D perhaps matches TRBD1 (5 bases). CDR3 length: 14 amino acids. Trimming removed 0 bases at V and 8 bases at J, with 13 bases between. Germline-derived CDR1 and CDR2 are MNHNY and SVGAGI (reference sequence). The CDR3 bases are TGTGCCAGCAGTTACTCAACAGGAATAACCGAAGCTTTCTTT. Encoded protein: CASSYSTGITEAFF.

V is TRBV5-1 and J is TRBJ1-1, with a tentative D call TRBD1 (6 bases). The germline V gene encodes CDR1 SGHRS and CDR2 YFSETQ. The CDR3 loop spans 15 amino acids. Trimming cost V 1 base and J 0 bases, with 10 bases left between them. The CDR3, as DNA: TGCGCCAGCAGCTTGAGTGGACAGATGAACACTGAAGCTTTCTTT. Translating gives CASSLSGQMNTEAFF.

This clonotype showed up just a few times. The chain couples TRBV6-6 to TRBJ2-7, with 7 bases identical to TRBD1. The germline V gene has CDR1 MNHNY and CDR2 SVGAGI (reference sequence). The CDR3 is 13 amino acids. The J segment lost 6 bases and the V segment lost 5 bases, leaving 7 bases of the junction unmatched. The CDR3 DNA follows: TGTGCCAGCAGTGCGGACAGGCCTGGCGAGCAGTACTTC. This encodes CASSADRPGEQYF.

This clonotype was counted only a few times. The chain employs TRBV12-3 or TRBV12-4 and TRBJ2-7, with 8 bases fitting TRBD2. The CDR3 is 12 amino acids. The junction had 6 bases not matched to a gene; V was cut back by 7 bases and J by 7 bases. The CDR3 region has the DNA TGTGCCAGCACCATCGGGGGGGTTGAGCAGTACTTC. Translation: CASTIGGVEQYF.

This clonotype was seen at least ten times. The rearrangement links TRBV9 to TRBJ2-1; TRBD2 matches 10 bases. J lost 4 bases, V lost 0 bases, and 1 base had no gene match. Looked up from germline, CDR1 is SGDLS and CDR2 is YYNGEE. This CDR3 is 15 amino acids long. The DNA of the CDR3 is TGTGCCAGCAGCGTAGCGACTAGCGGGTACAATGAGCAGTTCTTC. This encodes CASSVATSGYNEQFF.

The table lists this clonotype with a few counts. This chain connects TRBV7-2 to TRBJ1-4; D is undetermined. Between the trimmed V and J ends, which lost 1 base and 8 bases, there was a span of 8 bases. The CDR3 is 13 amino acids. CDR1 is SGHTA, CDR2 FQGNSA, per germline. The CDR3 region has the DNA TGTGCCAGCAGCTTAGTGGGTCGCGAAAAACTGTTTTTT. Residues: CASSLVGREKLFF. Full variable domain (remainder filled in from reference TRBV7-2 and TRBJ1-4): GAGVSQSPSNKVTEKGKDVELRCDPISGHTALYWYRQSLGQGLEFLIYFQGNSAPDKSGLPSDRFSAERTGGSVSTLTIQRTQQEDSAVYLCASSLVGREKLFFGSGTQLSVL.

This sequence joins TRBV20-1 and TRBJ1-6; possible D gene TRBD1, 5 bases. This CDR3 contains 15 residues. Germline-derived CDR1 and CDR2 are DFQATT and SNEGSKA (reference sequence). V lost 7 bases to trimming and J lost 3 bases, with 16 bases between them. CDR3 sequence: CSVDQAGGYNSPLHF. In nucleotides, the CDR3 is TGCAGTGTAGATCAGGCGGGGGGCTATAATTCACCCCTCCACTTT.

On this clonotype itself: A much larger clone is a single base away; this may be a read error. This chain links TRBV7-9 with TRBJ2-1, with TRBD2 identical over 10 bases. The CDR3 consists of 15 residues. V trimming: 5 bases; J trimming: 0 bases; junction bases outside the gene matches: 1. CDR1 is SEHNR and CDR2 is FQNEAQ in the germline V gene (reference sequence). The CDR3 loop reads CASSGTSASYNEQFF. CDR3 nucleotide sequence: TGTGCCAGCAGCGGGACTAGCGCCTCCTACAATGAGCAGTTCTTC.